This TCR beta chain was identified during a study of beta chain features in type 1 diabetes. The whole isolated RNA underwent reverse transcription, so sequencing captured expressed TCRB transcripts. Profiled with immunoSEQ multiplex PCR; TCRdb holds only in-frame clones, not every one. The top ten hold more than 0.015% of the sample, which has about 330,000 clones, approximately 9.9% seen once. Germline CDR1 is ENHRY and CDR2 is SYGVKD. The ends lost 5 bases at V and 2 bases at J; junction bases unmatched: 12. The CDR3 has 17 amino acids. The genes are TRBV10-3 and TRBJ2-7, with 10 bases identical to TRBD2. This clonotype originated in a woman under 40 in good health. The sequenced sample was naive CD4+ T cells from blood. CDR3 residues: CAISLAWTSGETYEQYF. The CDR3 DNA reads as TGTGCCATCAGTTTAGCCTGGACTAGCGGAGAGACCTACGAGCAGTACTTC.